The 28 T cell receptor beta chains listed next were all sequenced from one sample in a study of T cell repertoires in cytomegalovirus infection. TCRdb reprocessed the reads via MiXCR and lists one record per CDR3 protein. Among around 300,000 distinct CDR3 sequences, roughly 24% were seen once, and the ten largest hold approximately 15%. Sequenced material: PBMCs. Every receptor here comes from a human donor in good health (CMV status not recorded). Some clones in this sample may be carry-over from other donors' samples.

This clonotype was observed a few times. V gene TRBV5-4 combines with J gene TRBJ2-7; D remains unclear. Germline V gene sequence: CDR1 SGHNT, CDR2 YYREEE (reference sequence). The CDR3 has 12 residues. Deletions cut 1 base from V and 5 bases from J, with 7 bases between. The CDR3 sequence: CASSLRLHEQYF. CDR3 bases: TGTGCCAGCAGCTTGCGACTGCACGAGCAGTACTTC.

This clonotype appeared many times. The rearrangement uses TRBV7-9 and TRBJ2-3; D is perhaps TRBD1 or TRBD2 (5 bases each). Trimming stripped 5 bases from V and 4 bases from J, with 10 bases between. The CDR3 loop spans 13 amino acids. Per the germline V gene, CDR1 is SEHNR and CDR2 is FQNEAQ (reference sequence). As DNA, the CDR3 is TGTGCCAGCAGCCCGCCGGGGCCAGATACGCAGTATTTT. This gives the protein CASSPPGPDTQYF.

This clonotype was recorded a few times. This chain links TRBV2 with TRBJ1-1; TRBD1 is a possible D gene (6 bases). Germline loops: CDR1 SNHLY, CDR2 FYNNEI. Deletions cut 6 bases from V and 3 bases from J, with 14 bases between. The CDR3 sequence is 14 residues long. CDR3 residues: CASRVRDTDTEAFF. The CDR3 DNA sequence: TGTGCCAGCAGAGTACGGGACACTGACACTGAAGCTTTCTTT.

The chain uses TRBV4-1 and TRBJ2-2, with D possibly TRBD2 on 7 matching bases. The CDR3 consists of 13 residues. Per germline, CDR1 MGHRA and CDR2 YSYEKL. Trimming cost V 7 bases and J 6 bases, with 12 bases left between them. CDR3 loop: CASTRGAPGELFF. The CDR3 DNA sequence: TGCGCCAGCACACGGGGGGCTCCCGGGGAGCTGTTTTTT.

This clonotype was seen ten or more times. This chain uses TRBV7-3 with TRBJ2-1; 7 nucleotides agree with TRBD2. CDR1 and CDR2 (germline): SGHTA, FQGTGA. The CDR3 extends over 15 amino acids. J was trimmed by 5 bases and V by 2 bases; bases with no gene match: 6. The DNA for the CDR3 is TGTGCCAGCAGCTTAGAAGGTGGGGGGGACAATGAGCAGTTCTTC. As protein: CASSLEGGGDNEQFF. The full variable domain, completed using reference TRBV7-3 and TRBJ2-1, is GAGVSQTPSNKVTEKGKYVELRCDPISGHTALYWYRQSLGQGPEFLIYFQGTGAADDSGLPNDRFFAVRPEGSVSTLKIQRTERGDSAVYLCASSLEGGGDNEQFFGPGTRLTVL.

This sequence joins TRBV19 and TRBJ2-5; 7 bases agree with TRBD2. This CDR3 comprises 14 residues. Trimming cost V 5 bases and J 0 bases; bases outside gene matches: 3. Germline values: CDR1 LNHDA, CDR2 SQIVND (reference sequence). CDR3 bases: TGTGCCAGTAGTTGGGGGGGGGACCAAGAGACCCAGTACTTC. The encoded protein is CASSWGGDQETQYF.

This clonotype was detected only a few times. J is TRBJ2-3 and V is TRBV11-2; D unresolved. The CDR3 length is 13 residues. The germline V gene encodes CDR1 SGHAT and CDR2 FQNNGV. V lost 2 bases, J lost 4 bases, and 7 bases lay in between. Here the CDR3 reads CASSLRIADTQYF. In DNA, the CDR3 is TGTGCCAGCAGCTTACGGATCGCAGATACGCAGTATTTT.

This clonotype showed up just a few times. This sequence joins TRBV7-3 and TRBJ1-2, with 8 bases aligning to TRBD1. The CDR3 spans 14 residues. Trimming cost V 5 bases and J 3 bases; bases outside gene matches: 5. The germline V gene encodes CDR1 SGHTA and CDR2 FQGTGA. CDR3: CASSPGGGYYGYTF. Here the CDR3 DNA reads TGTGCCAGCAGCCCAGGGGGCGGCTACTATGGCTACACCTTC.

This chain connects TRBV5-1 to TRBJ2-7, with 8 bases aligning to TRBD1. The ends lost 3 bases at V and 4 bases at J; junction bases unmatched: 6. CDR1 and CDR2 (germline): SGHRS, YFSETQ. The CDR3 consists of 14 residues. The CDR3 is CASSYDRGGYEQYF. The CDR3 DNA is TGCGCCAGCAGCTACGACAGGGGCGGATACGAGCAGTACTTC. The variable domain in full, completed from reference TRBV5-1 and TRBJ2-7, reads KAGVTQTPRYLIKTRGQQVTLSCSPISGHRSVSWYQQTPGQGLQFLFEYFSETQRNKGNFPGRFSGRQFSNSRSEMNVSTLELGDSALYLCASSYDRGGYEQYFGPGTRLTVT.

This clonotype was detected a few times. The chain carries TRBV11-2 and TRBJ2-1; the D gene could be TRBD1 or TRBD2 (5 bases each). The V gene lost 4 bases and the J gene lost 9 bases, with 16 bases spanning the gap. The CDR3 length is 14 residues. Germline V gene sequence: CDR1 SGHAT, CDR2 FQNNGV. Here the CDR3 DNA reads TGTGCCAGCAGCTCTACCTATTCAGGGAGTGAGCAGTTCTTC. Translating it yields CASSSTYSGSEQFF.

The table lists this clonotype with many counts. The CDR3 is CASSLAVIGWETQYF. The CDR3 DNA follows: TGTGCCAGCAGCTTAGCGGTGATCGGGTGGGAGACCCAGTACTTC. V and J are TRBV7-2 and TRBJ2-5, with D unclear. V was shortened by 0 bases and J by 5 bases, with 13 bases between the two germline ends. Germline V CDR1 and CDR2: SGHTA, FQGNSA. CDR3 length equals 15 residues.

This clonotype came up many times. This chain uses TRBV7-9 with TRBJ2-5; TRBD1 is a possible D gene (6 bases). The V gene's germline CDR1 is SEHNR and CDR2 FQNEAQ (reference sequence). V lost 5 bases to trimming and J lost 5 bases, with 15 bases between them. This CDR3 has 14 residues. The CDR3: CASSLTGSPETQYF. CDR3 nucleotide sequence: TGTGCCAGCAGCCTAACAGGGTCTCCGGAGACCCAGTACTTC. Complete variable domain (other parts from reference TRBV7-9 and TRBJ2-5): DTGVSQNPRHKITKRGQNVTFRCDPISEHNRLYWYRQTLGQGPEFLTYFQNEAQLEKSRLLSDRFSAERPKGSFSTLEIQRTEQGDSAMYLCASSLTGSPETQYFGPGTRLLVL.

The CDR3: CASSTAYRGRGDTQYF. In DNA form, the CDR3 reads TGCGCCAGCAGCACGGCGTACAGGGGCCGGGGGGATACGCAGTATTTT. V is TRBV5-1 and J is TRBJ2-3; possible D gene TRBD1, 7 bases. Germline V gene data show CDR1 as SGHRS and CDR2 as YFSETQ. The CDR3 sequence is 16 residues long. V lost 4 bases and J lost 6, with 21 bases in between.

The V and J genes are TRBV30 and TRBJ1-6; the D gene is possibly TRBD1 (6 bases). Germline V gene lookup returns CDR1 GTSNPN and CDR2 SVGIG (reference sequence). The ends were cut back, 2 bases at V and 5 bases at J, with 10 bases in the middle. The CDR3 covers 14 residues. The CDR3 DNA reads TGTGCCTGGAGTAGAGGGACACATAATTCACCCCTCCACTTT. It encodes CAWSRGTHNSPLHF.

This clonotype occurred many times. The chain is built from TRBV28 and TRBJ2-7, with D perhaps TRBD1 (5 bases). The CDR3 loop spans 16 amino acids. CDR1 and CDR2 from the germline V gene are MDHEN and SYDVKM. Trimming stripped 8 bases from V and 5 bases from J, with 25 bases between. In DNA, the CDR3 is TGTGCCAGCCGACGCACCAACTCAGGGTTCCGAAACGAGCAGTACTTC. It encodes CASRRTNSGFRNEQYF.

The chain employs TRBV20-1 and TRBJ2-3; D may be TRBD2 (6 bases). Trimming took off 6 bases at V and 3 bases at J, with 13 bases between the two ends. The CDR3 is 13 residues long. The germline CDR1 and CDR2 sequences are DFQATT and SNEGSKA (reference sequence). Here the CDR3 reads CSALLRGTDTQYF. The CDR3 nucleotides read TGCAGTGCCCTCCTCCGGGGGACAGATACGCAGTATTTT.

V is TRBV11-1 and J is TRBJ1-2; D possibly corresponds to TRBD1 (5 bases). This CDR3 contains 14 residues. Trimming cost V 5 bases and J 3 bases, with 13 bases left between them. CDR1 is SGHAT and CDR2 is FQDESV in the germline V gene (reference sequence). CDR3 in amino acids: CASSASGRYYGYTF. The DNA for the CDR3 is TGTGCCAGCAGCGCCTCAGGGAGATACTATGGCTACACCTTC.

The chain recombines TRBV12-3 or TRBV12-4 with TRBJ2-1; 9 positions match TRBD1. Germline trimming cut 6 bases from V and 0 bases from J; bases unmatched to any gene: 3. CDR3 size: 15 residues. CDR3 nucleotides: TGTGCCAGCAGCCCGACAGGGGGCTCCTACAATGAGCAGTTCTTC. Its protein product is CASSPTGGSYNEQFF.

This clonotype has just a few counts. The rearrangement uses TRBV24-1 and TRBJ1-2; 8 nucleotides align to TRBD1. This CDR3 is 15 amino acids long. V was pared by 3 bases and J by 2 bases, with 4 bases of the junction left unmatched. Germline-derived CDR1 and CDR2 are KGHDR and SFDVKD. This CDR3 reads CATSDHGQGNYGYTF. The CDR3 DNA is TGTGCCACCAGTGATCACGGACAGGGAAACTATGGCTACACCTTC.

This clonotype was recorded a few times. The chain is built from TRBV27 and TRBJ2-1, with TRBD2 matching over 8 bases. The J segment lost 1 base and the V segment lost 5 bases, leaving 7 bases of the junction unmatched. Germline loops: CDR1 MNHEY, CDR2 SMNVEV (reference sequence). This CDR3 comprises 16 residues. CDR3 DNA sequence: TGTGCCAGCAGTATCGGGACTAGTGGGTCCTACAATGAGCAGTTCTTC. This encodes CASSIGTSGSYNEQFF.

This sequence joins TRBV28 and TRBJ1-3, with 11 nucleotides matching TRBD1. The CDR3 runs 15 residues. With V trimmed by 5 bases and J by 9 bases, 9 bases remained unmatched. Germline V gives CDR1 MDHEN, CDR2 SYDVKM. This CDR3 is CASSAGQGVIGTIYF. The CDR3 DNA follows: TGTGCCAGCAGTGCGGGACAGGGGGTAATTGGCACCATATATTTT.

The table lists this clonotype with many counts. The chain uses TRBV7-6 and TRBJ2-2; D not resolved. V shed 0 bases and J shed 5 bases, with 10 bases lying between them. The CDR3 spans 15 residues. Germline V gene data show CDR1 as SGHVS and CDR2 as FNYEAQ. CDR3 loop: CASSLAATSTGELFF. CDR3 DNA: TGTGCCAGCAGCTTAGCAGCTACGAGTACCGGGGAGCTGTTTTTT.

This clonotype was recorded a few times. The chain links TRBV12-3 or TRBV12-4 to TRBJ1-1; tentative D call: TRBD1 (5 bases). The CDR3 totals 12 residues. The germline V and J ends were trimmed by 3 bases and 6 bases, with 8 bases remaining between them. The CDR3 region is CASSFSGAEAFF. DNA of the CDR3: TGTGCCAGCAGTTTCTCGGGGGCTGAAGCTTTCTTT.

This clonotype was observed many times. The chain carries TRBV7-2 and TRBJ2-5, with D unclear. Per the germline V gene, CDR1 is SGHTA and CDR2 is FQGNSA. Trimming shortened V by 4 bases and J by 4 bases, and 13 bases separated the two germline ends. CDR3 length: 14 residues. The CDR3 spells CASSSGWIPETQYF. The DNA of the CDR3 is TGTGCCAGCAGCTCCGGATGGATCCCAGAGACCCAGTACTTC. The full variable domain, rest sourced from reference TRBV7-2 and TRBJ2-5, is GAGVSQSPSNKVTEKGKDVELRCDPISGHTALYWYRQSLGQGLEFLIYFQGNSAPDKSGLPSDRFSAERTGGSVSTLTIQRTQQEDSAVYLCASSSGWIPETQYFGPGTRLLVL.

J is TRBJ1-5 and V is TRBV5-6; D might be TRBD1 (5 bases). CDR1 and CDR2 (germline): SGHDT, YYEEEE. Trimming stripped 4 bases from V and 0 bases from J, with 14 bases between. The CDR3 covers 16 residues. The CDR3 DNA reads TGTGCCAGCAGCCTCCACGCAGGGACTAGCAATCAGCCCCAGCATTTT. It specifies CASSLHAGTSNQPQHF.

This clonotype has at least ten counts. CDR3 residues: CASSLGGYQPQHF. The CDR3 DNA reads TGTGCCAGCAGTCTAGGAGGGTATCAGCCCCAGCATTTT. The chain employs TRBV7-2 and TRBJ1-5; D gene unclear. In germline, CDR1 is SGHTA, CDR2 FQGNSA. The ends were cut back, 6 bases at V and 5 bases at J, with 11 bases in the middle. The CDR3 covers 13 residues.

This clonotype was counted many times. The chain joins TRBV7-2 to TRBJ1-6; 7 bases line up with TRBD1. The CDR3 extends over 15 amino acids. CDR1 and CDR2 from the germline V gene are SGHTA and FQGNSA. V dropped 1 base and J dropped 9; count of bases not matched to a gene: 6. The CDR3 sequence: CASSLGPTGLSPLHF. CDR3 nucleotide sequence: TGTGCCAGCAGCTTAGGGCCGACAGGGCTTTCACCCCTCCACTTT.

This clonotype has only a few counts. The chain links TRBV7-2 to TRBJ2-7; D might be TRBD1 (5 bases). V lost 6 bases to trimming and J lost 4 bases, with 13 bases between them. CDR3 length: 13 residues. Germline V gives CDR1 SGHTA, CDR2 FQGNSA. The CDR3: CASSYIQGYEQYF. Here the CDR3 DNA reads TGTGCCAGCAGTTACATCCAGGGTTACGAGCAGTACTTC.